The clone carrying this T cell receptor (beta chain) has a count of ten or more. TCRdb re-called the reads with MiXCR, one entry per CDR3 protein. Of about 260,000 distinct CDR3 sequences listed, 12% to 15% were seen once; the top ten hold roughly 9.7%. This entry comes from a study of T cell repertoires in cytomegalovirus infection. Trimming removed 6 bases at V and 9 bases at J, with 21 bases between. This CDR3 is built from 15 residues. Germline CDR1 reads MDHEN; CDR2 reads SYDVKM. The J gene is TRBJ1-5, the V gene TRBV28; no clear D. Sequenced: PBMCs. The TCR sequence derives from a human donor in good health (CMV status not recorded). Some clones in this sample may be carry-over from other donors' samples. CDR3 DNA: TGTGCCAGCAGGCCACACGGCCCTCCCGGAGGGCCCCAGCATTTT. This codes for CASRPHGPPGGPQHF.